This paragraph reports one T cell receptor (beta chain). The CDR3 is made up of 14 amino acids. The V gene's germline CDR1 is SQVTM and CDR2 ANQGSEA. The V and J ends lost 6 bases and 2 bases respectively, with 13 bases between them. During active infection, Seattle patients enrolled and were then monitored through disease. Per the original data handling: Amplification of reference gene primers was used by the study to estimate nucleated cell counts. Repertoires were generated with immunoSEQ multiplex PCR, while TCRdb's copy carries only in-frame clones and drops some. That table furnishes V, J and clone size, whereas the DNA furnished D and trimming. This repertoire shows over 70,000 clones, 60% to 80% found once; its top ten account for around 2.3%. The record originates from a study of blood T cell repertoires in COVID-19. Study-wide background: Whether acute or convalescent, the COVID-19 samples came from the United States, Italy and Spain. The analysed material was cDNA or gDNA that came from T cells, B-cell-depleted T cells, or PBMCs.

This rearrangement joins TRBV29-1 to TRBJ2-2; possibly TRBD2 for D (6 bases). The TCR originated in an older man with COVID-19, enrolled during active disease. The sequencing input was peripheral blood. The CDR3 region has the DNA TGCAGCGTCTTTAGCGGAACTAACACCGGGGAGCTGTTTTTT. This encodes CSVFSGTNTGELFF.